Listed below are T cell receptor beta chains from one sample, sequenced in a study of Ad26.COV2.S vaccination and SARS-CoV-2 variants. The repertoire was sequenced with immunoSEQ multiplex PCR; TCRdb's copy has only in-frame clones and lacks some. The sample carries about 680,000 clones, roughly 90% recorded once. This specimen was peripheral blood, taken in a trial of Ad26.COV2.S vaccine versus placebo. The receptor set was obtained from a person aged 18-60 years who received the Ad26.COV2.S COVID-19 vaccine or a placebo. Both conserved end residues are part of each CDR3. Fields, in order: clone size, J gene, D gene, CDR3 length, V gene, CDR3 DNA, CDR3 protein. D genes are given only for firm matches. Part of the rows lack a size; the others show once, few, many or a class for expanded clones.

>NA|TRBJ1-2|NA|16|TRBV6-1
TGTGCCAGCAGTGCCCGGGAGGGGACGAGGGACTATGGCTACACCTTC
CASSAREGTRDYGYTF
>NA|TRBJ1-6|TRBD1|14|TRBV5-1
TGCGCCAGCAGCTTGGCTCAGGGGGCCGCTGAACTCCACTTT
CASSLAQGAAELHF
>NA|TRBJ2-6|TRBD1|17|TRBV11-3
TGTGCCAGCAGCTCGGGACAGGGGAGATCTGGGGCCAACGTCCTGACTTTC
CASSSGQGRSGANVLTF
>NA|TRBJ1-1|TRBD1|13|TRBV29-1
TGCAGCGCGATGACAGGGGTGGAAACTGAAGCTTTCTTT
CSAMTGVETEAFF
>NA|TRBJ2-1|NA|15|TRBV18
TGTGCCAGCTCACCACCGAGCAGCTCCTACAATGAGCAGTTCTTC
CASSPPSSSYNEQFF
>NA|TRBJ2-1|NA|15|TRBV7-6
TGTGCCAGCAGCCAGCCGAGCAGCTCCTACAATGAGCAGTTCTTC
CASSQPSSSYNEQFF
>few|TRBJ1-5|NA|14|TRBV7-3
TGTGCCAGCAGCTTACGGCACCCGGACGGAGAATTGCATTTT
CASSLRHPDGELHF
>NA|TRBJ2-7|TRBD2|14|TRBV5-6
TGTGCCAGCAGCGCTAGCGGGAGAGCCTACGAGCAGTACTTC
CASSASGRAYEQYF
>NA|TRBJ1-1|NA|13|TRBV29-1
TGCAGCGTTTTACTGACAGGCAACCGGGGAGCTTTCTTT
CSVLLTGNRGAFF
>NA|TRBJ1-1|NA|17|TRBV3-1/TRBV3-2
TGTGCCAGCAGCCTTAGCGGCGTGAACGGGAGGTACACTGAAGCTTTCTTT
CASSLSGVNGRYTEAFF
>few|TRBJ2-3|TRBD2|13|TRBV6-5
TGTGCCAGCAAAATCGGGGGGGCAGATACGCAGTATTTT
CASKIGGADTQYF
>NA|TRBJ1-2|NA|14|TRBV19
TGTGCCAGTAGTATCCGTGAACCAACGGGTGGCTACACCTTC
CASSIREPTGGYTF